The rows below give T cell receptor beta chains drawn from one sample of a study of OX40 agonist ivuxolimab in advanced cancers. Profiled with immunoSEQ multiplex PCR; TCRdb holds only in-frame clones, not every one. The table shows about 30,000 clones, with roughly 84% occurring only once. Sequenced material: CD4+ or CD8+ T cells sorted from blood, taken in a trial of the OX40 agonist ivuxolimab. The receptors were gathered from an adult with an advanced solid tumor such as melanoma, head and neck, liver or kidney cancer. The CDR3 runs from the conserved cysteine through the conserved F or W. Fields, in order: clone size, V gene, D gene, J gene, CDR3 protein, CDR3 DNA. D genes are given only for firm matches. For some rows the clone size is stated as once, few or many, or as a class when expanded; others skip it.

-	TRBV6-1	-	TRBJ2-1	CATGGLGEQFF	TGTGCCACCGGCGGGCTGGGTGAGCAGTTCTTC
-	TRBV7-9	-	TRBJ2-3	CASSPGGGGASDTQYF	TGTGCCAGCAGCCCCGGTGGAGGGGGCGCATCAGATACGCAGTATTTT
-	TRBV15	-	TRBJ2-3	CATSNSRGRWTQYF	TGTGCCACCAGCAACTCCCGGGGGCGGTGGACGCAGTATTTT
-	TRBV18	-	TRBJ1-5	CASSRDDTNQPQHF	TGTGCCAGCTCACGGGACGACACAAATCAGCCCCAGCATTTT
-	TRBV9	-	TRBJ1-2	CASSVAEGTSNYGYTF	TGTGCCAGCAGCGTAGCTGAGGGGACGTCCAACTATGGCTACACCTTC
-	TRBV6-5	-	TRBJ1-5	CASSYSRDSNQPQHF	TGTGCCAGCAGTTACTCCCGAGATAGCAATCAGCCCCAGCATTTT
-	TRBV7-6	-	TRBJ1-3	CASSQMGSSIGNTIYF	TGTGCCAGCAGCCAAATGGGCAGCTCTATTGGAAACACCATATATTTT
few	TRBV7-9	-	TRBJ1-1	CASSLTGLNTEAFF	TGTGCCAGCAGCTTAACAGGGTTGAACACTGAAGCTTTCTTT
once	TRBV30	TRBD1	TRBJ2-7	CAWSEGAGYEQYF	TGTGCCTGGAGTGAGGGGGCGGGTTACGAGCAGTACTTC
few	TRBV10-2	TRBD2	TRBJ2-3	CASSESTSGRDTQYF	TGCGCCAGCAGTGAGTCGACTAGCGGGAGAGATACGCAGTATTTT
once	TRBV18	TRBD2	TRBJ2-1	CASSPRYIGGNNEQFF	TGTGCCAGCTCACCAAGGTATATCGGGGGGAACAATGAGCAGTTCTTC
once	TRBV14	TRBD1	TRBJ1-1	CASSQGQGLTEAFF	TGTGCCAGCAGCCAGGGACAGGGGCTGACTGAAGCTTTCTTT
-	TRBV23-1	-	TRBJ1-2	CASKRRISYGYTF	TGCGCCAGCAAAAGGAGAATCAGCTATGGCTACACCTTT
once	TRBV5-1	-	TRBJ2-3	CASGGGAEYTDTQYF	TGCGCCAGCGGTGGGGGTGCGGAGTACACAGATACGCAGTATTTT
-	TRBV6-1	-	TRBJ1-2	CASSYDGGYTF	TGTGCCAGCAGTTACGACGGGGGCTACACCTTC
-	TRBV15	-	TRBJ1-1	CATSRTRTGVDTEAFF	TGTGCCACCAGCCGCACTAGAACGGGGGTCGACACTGAAGCTTTCTTT
-	TRBV6-1	TRBD1	TRBJ2-7	CASTTGVSHEQYF	TGTGCCAGCACCACAGGGGTTTCCCACGAGCAGTACTTC
-	TRBV5-6	-	TRBJ1-2	CASSFRGESGYTF	TGTGCCAGCAGCTTTCGCGGGGAGAGTGGCTACACCTTC
once	TRBV5-1	TRBD1	TRBJ2-7	CASSPPRLQQTGTGAYEQYF	TGCGCCAGCAGCCCACCCCGATTACAGCAAACCGGGACAGGGGCCTACGAGCAGTACTTC
-	TRBV21-1	-	TRBJ2-7	CASSKKLQQGLLGEQYF	TGTGCCAGCAGCAAGAAATTGCAACAGGGTCTCTTGGGCGAGCAGTACTTC
-	TRBV4-1	-	TRBJ1-3	CASSQEGRVSGNTIYF	TGCGCCAGCAGCCAAGAAGGCAGGGTCTCTGGAAACACCATATATTTT
-	TRBV19	TRBD2	TRBJ2-7	CASMGEGSEQYF	TGTGCCAGTATGGGGGAGGGAAGCGAGCAGTACTTC
-	TRBV2	-	TRBJ2-7	CASTRSDSYEQYF	TGTGCCAGCACAAGATCCGACTCCTACGAGCAGTACTTC
medium-sized	TRBV6-4	TRBD2	TRBJ2-7	CASSDGTSGSEQYF	TGTGCCAGCAGTGACGGGACTAGCGGGAGCGAGCAGTACTTC
-	TRBV19	-	TRBJ2-3	CASSIVGRGVIATQYF	TGTGCCAGTAGTATAGTAGGCAGGGGCGTCATAGCTACGCAGTATTTT
once	TRBV7-3	TRBD2	TRBJ2-2	CASSSPGLAGSGELFF	TGTGCCAGCAGCTCCCCGGGACTAGCGGGAAGCGGGGAGCTGTTTTTT
-	TRBV7-2	-	TRBJ2-3	CASSLGGLDTQYF	TGTGCCAGCAGCTTAGGGGGGCTCGATACGCAGTATTTT
-	TRBV2	-	TRBJ2-7	CASISRVIHEQYF	TGTGCCAGCATCTCCAGGGTGATCCACGAGCAGTACTTC
-	TRBV2	-	TRBJ1-5	CASSGRGGQPQHF	TGTGCCAGCAGTGGCAGGGGTGGACAGCCCCAGCATTTT
-	TRBV10-3	TRBD2	TRBJ2-1	CAISDAGGLNEQFF	TGTGCCATCAGTGATGCGGGGGGGCTCAATGAGCAGTTCTTC
few	TRBV21-1	-	TRBJ2-7	CASSKVQRNARREGLEQYF	TGTGCCAGCAGCAAAGTGCAACGGAACGCTCGGCGGGAGGGCCTCGAGCAGTACTTC
-	TRBV6-5	-	TRBJ2-4	CASSYTGKNIQYF	TGTGCCAGCAGTTACACTGGGAAAAACATTCAGTACTTC
-	TRBV7-8	TRBD2	TRBJ2-2	CASSSSGGPNTGELFF	TGTGCCAGCAGCTCTAGCGGGGGGCCGAACACCGGGGAGCTGTTTTTT
-	TRBV30	-	TRBJ2-7	CAWSASSYEQYF	TGTGCCTGGAGTGCCAGCTCCTACGAGCAGTACTTC
-	TRBV4-1	-	TRBJ2-3	CASSQGLASTDTQYF	TGCGCCAGCAGCCAAGGGCTAGCGAGCACAGATACGCAGTATTTT
medium-sized	TRBV19	TRBD1	TRBJ2-7	CASSAGTGGYEQYF	TGTGCCAGTAGTGCCGGCACAGGGGGCTACGAGCAGTACTTC
-	TRBV27	-	TRBJ2-3	CASSTDTDTQYF	TGTGCCAGCAGTACGGACACAGATACGCAGTATTTT
medium-sized	TRBV9	TRBD1	TRBJ1-2	CASSVGDRVGGYTF	TGTGCCAGCAGCGTTGGGGACAGGGTGGGTGGCTACACCTTC
-	TRBV29-1	TRBD2	TRBJ2-2	CSVETGGPTGELFF	TGCAGCGTTGAAACGGGAGGGCCCACCGGGGAGCTGTTTTTT
-	TRBV5-4	TRBD1	TRBJ2-7	CASRNRGSPYEQYF	TGTGCCAGCAGGAACAGGGGGTCCCCCTACGAGCAGTACTTC
-	TRBV9	TRBD2	TRBJ2-5	CASSVAESGGAGETQYF	TGTGCCAGCAGCGTAGCAGAGAGCGGGGGGGCCGGAGAGACCCAGTACTTC
-	TRBV6-1	TRBD1	TRBJ1-5	CASSEAVGGGQPQHF	TGTGCCAGCAGTGAAGCGGTAGGGGGCGGCCAGCCCCAGCATTTT
once	TRBV4-1	-	TRBJ2-3	CASSQARSTDTQYF	TGCGCCAGCAGCCAAGCCCGGAGCACAGATACGCAGTATTTT
-	TRBV9	TRBD1	TRBJ2-5	CASSVGQGMGETQYF	TGTGCCAGCAGCGTAGGACAGGGGATGGGTGAGACCCAGTACTTC
-	TRBV19	-	TRBJ2-7	CASSIVTFSYEQYF	TGTGCCAGTAGTATAGTCACGTTCTCCTACGAGCAGTACTTC
-	TRBV6-1	TRBD1	TRBJ2-7	CASSGTGIHEQYF	TGTGCCAGCAGTGGGACAGGGATCCACGAGCAGTACTTC
-	TRBV27	-	TRBJ2-7	CASSLGMPGGERYF	TGTGCCAGCAGTCTCGGGATGCCAGGGGGGGAGCGGTACTTC
-	TRBV4-2	TRBD2	TRBJ2-4	CASSRAGVVAKNIQYF	TGTGCCAGCAGCCGAGCGGGGGTCGTAGCCAAAAACATTCAGTACTTC
-	TRBV28	TRBD2	TRBJ2-7	CASSAAGLAGGPGYEQYF	TGTGCCAGCAGCGCCGCGGGGCTAGCGGGAGGTCCGGGCTACGAGCAGTACTTC
-	TRBV9	-	TRBJ2-3	CASSVDGSTDTQYF	TGTGCCAGCAGCGTAGACGGGAGCACAGATACGCAGTATTTT
-	TRBV4-2	TRBD1	TRBJ1-3	CASSQATGIGNTIYF	TGTGCCAGCAGCCAAGCGACAGGGATTGGAAACACCATATATTTT
-	TRBV9	TRBD2	TRBJ2-3	CASSAGREGADTQYF	TGTGCCAGCAGCGCCGGGCGGGAGGGTGCAGATACGCAGTATTTT
-	TRBV4-3	TRBD1	TRBJ2-7	CARRSGTDSSYEQYF	TGCGCCAGGAGATCCGGGACAGACTCTTCCTACGAGCAGTACTTC
-	TRBV11-2	-	TRBJ2-7	CATSTGASSYEQYF	TGTGCCACCAGTACGGGGGCCAGCTCCTACGAGCAGTACTTC
few	TRBV14	-	TRBJ1-6	CASSQLPSSYNSPLHF	TGTGCCAGCAGCCAACTCCCGAGCTCCTATAATTCACCCCTCCACTTT
once	TRBV5-1	TRBD2	TRBJ2-2	CASSSYLAGGPKGGELFF	TGCGCCAGCAGCTCCTACCTAGCGGGAGGGCCCAAGGGCGGGGAGCTGTTTTTT
few	TRBV4-1	TRBD2	TRBJ2-7	CASSPPGGAYEQYF	TGCGCCAGCAGCCCCCCGGGAGGGGCCTACGAGCAGTACTTC
-	TRBV15	-	TRBJ1-1	CATSRDNSRNTEAFF	TGTGCCACCAGCAGAGACAACAGTCGGAACACTGAAGCTTTCTTT
-	TRBV19	-	TRBJ2-5	CASSLAEGRETQYF	TGTGCCAGTAGTTTAGCGGAGGGCAGGGAGACCCAGTACTTC